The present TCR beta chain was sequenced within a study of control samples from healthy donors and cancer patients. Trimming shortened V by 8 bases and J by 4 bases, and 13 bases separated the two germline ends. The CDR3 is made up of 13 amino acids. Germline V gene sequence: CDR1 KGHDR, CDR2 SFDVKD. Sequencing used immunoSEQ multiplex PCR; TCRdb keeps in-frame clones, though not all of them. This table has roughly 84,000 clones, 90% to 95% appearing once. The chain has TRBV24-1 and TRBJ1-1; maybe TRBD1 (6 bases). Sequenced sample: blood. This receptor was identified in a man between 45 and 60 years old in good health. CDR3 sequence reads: CATTGASGTEAFF. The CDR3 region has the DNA TGTGCCACCACAGGGGCCAGTGGCACTGAAGCTTTCTTT.